This T cell receptor (beta chain) was obtained from a study of T cell changes during pregnancy in multiple sclerosis. Germline V gives CDR1 SGHDT, CDR2 YYEEEE. Trimming cost V 1 base and J 2 bases, with 15 bases left between them. The CDR3 sequence is 17 residues long. Sequencing was performed with immunoSEQ multiplex PCR; in TCRdb, only in-frame clones are kept and a portion is missing. Of some 60,000 clones detected, roughly nine tenths appear once; the ten largest clones hold 2.5% to 4%. The TCR comes from a female donor in good health, enrolled as a control in a pregnancy study. The specimen comprised peripheral blood, sampled in the first trimester of pregnancy. This chain connects TRBV5-6 to TRBJ2-2; no reliable D call. CDR3 in amino acids: CASSLYGRFQNTGELFF. The CDR3 region has the DNA TGTGCCAGCAGCTTGTATGGGCGATTCCAAAACACCGGGGAGCTGTTTTTT.